A selection of T cell receptor beta chains follows, all from one sample in a study of PD-L1 blockade in urothelial cancer. Sequenced by immunoSEQ multiplex PCR; TCRdb stores in-frame clones only, minus some. The table lists tens of thousands of clones, 84% of them singletons, with approximately 10% in the top ten. Source: PBMCs, taken around atezolizumab (anti-PD-L1) treatment. These receptors were collected from a woman in her 70s with urothelial cancer. CDR3s include the opening cysteine and the closing phenylalanine or tryptophan.

j_gene: TRBJ1-1
v_gene: TRBV7-6
CDR3aa: CASSSPTGGFDPEAFF

j_gene: TRBJ1-4
v_gene: TRBV6-1
CDR3aa: CASSEFFGATGLPTNEKLFF

j_gene: TRBJ2-7
v_gene: TRBV30
CDR3aa: CAWGQGQGSHEQYF

j_gene: TRBJ2-2
v_gene: TRBV7-3
CDR3aa: CASSRGQITGELFF

j_gene: TRBJ2-3
v_gene: TRBV19
CDR3aa: CASSPTSTSETQYF

j_gene: TRBJ2-1
v_gene: TRBV7-6
CDR3aa: CASSQTGYSRHEQFF

j_gene: TRBJ2-7
v_gene: TRBV6-1
CDR3aa: CASSESNGAGYEQYF

j_gene: TRBJ1-3
v_gene: TRBV25-1
CDR3aa: CASSEFDAGQSGNTIYF

j_gene: TRBJ2-5
v_gene: TRBV5-1
CDR3aa: CASTIDGSGRQTQYF

j_gene: TRBJ2-3
v_gene: TRBV28
CDR3aa: CASSRPGLADTQYF

j_gene: TRBJ2-4
v_gene: TRBV5-4
CDR3aa: CASSLGGQGALNIQYF

j_gene: TRBJ1-1
v_gene: TRBV4-1
CDR3aa: CASSQGRGTNTEAFF

j_gene: TRBJ2-1
v_gene: TRBV10-3
CDR3aa: CAIREGLNEQFF

j_gene: TRBJ2-7
v_gene: TRBV19
CDR3aa: CASSSRTGGFVPRYEQYF

j_gene: TRBJ2-4
v_gene: TRBV5-4
CDR3aa: CASSPTGGQNIQYF

j_gene: TRBJ1-5
v_gene: TRBV6-1
CDR3aa: CASSEGAGHPGPQHF

j_gene: TRBJ2-5
v_gene: TRBV29-1
CDR3aa: CSVESMGDRGTQYF

j_gene: TRBJ1-5
v_gene: TRBV5-1
CDR3aa: CASSIGQGPNQPQHF

j_gene: TRBJ2-7
v_gene: TRBV6-1
CDR3aa: CASSEALLVRDRAYEQYF

j_gene: TRBJ2-3
v_gene: TRBV30
CDR3aa: CAWSVTGGPSDTQYF